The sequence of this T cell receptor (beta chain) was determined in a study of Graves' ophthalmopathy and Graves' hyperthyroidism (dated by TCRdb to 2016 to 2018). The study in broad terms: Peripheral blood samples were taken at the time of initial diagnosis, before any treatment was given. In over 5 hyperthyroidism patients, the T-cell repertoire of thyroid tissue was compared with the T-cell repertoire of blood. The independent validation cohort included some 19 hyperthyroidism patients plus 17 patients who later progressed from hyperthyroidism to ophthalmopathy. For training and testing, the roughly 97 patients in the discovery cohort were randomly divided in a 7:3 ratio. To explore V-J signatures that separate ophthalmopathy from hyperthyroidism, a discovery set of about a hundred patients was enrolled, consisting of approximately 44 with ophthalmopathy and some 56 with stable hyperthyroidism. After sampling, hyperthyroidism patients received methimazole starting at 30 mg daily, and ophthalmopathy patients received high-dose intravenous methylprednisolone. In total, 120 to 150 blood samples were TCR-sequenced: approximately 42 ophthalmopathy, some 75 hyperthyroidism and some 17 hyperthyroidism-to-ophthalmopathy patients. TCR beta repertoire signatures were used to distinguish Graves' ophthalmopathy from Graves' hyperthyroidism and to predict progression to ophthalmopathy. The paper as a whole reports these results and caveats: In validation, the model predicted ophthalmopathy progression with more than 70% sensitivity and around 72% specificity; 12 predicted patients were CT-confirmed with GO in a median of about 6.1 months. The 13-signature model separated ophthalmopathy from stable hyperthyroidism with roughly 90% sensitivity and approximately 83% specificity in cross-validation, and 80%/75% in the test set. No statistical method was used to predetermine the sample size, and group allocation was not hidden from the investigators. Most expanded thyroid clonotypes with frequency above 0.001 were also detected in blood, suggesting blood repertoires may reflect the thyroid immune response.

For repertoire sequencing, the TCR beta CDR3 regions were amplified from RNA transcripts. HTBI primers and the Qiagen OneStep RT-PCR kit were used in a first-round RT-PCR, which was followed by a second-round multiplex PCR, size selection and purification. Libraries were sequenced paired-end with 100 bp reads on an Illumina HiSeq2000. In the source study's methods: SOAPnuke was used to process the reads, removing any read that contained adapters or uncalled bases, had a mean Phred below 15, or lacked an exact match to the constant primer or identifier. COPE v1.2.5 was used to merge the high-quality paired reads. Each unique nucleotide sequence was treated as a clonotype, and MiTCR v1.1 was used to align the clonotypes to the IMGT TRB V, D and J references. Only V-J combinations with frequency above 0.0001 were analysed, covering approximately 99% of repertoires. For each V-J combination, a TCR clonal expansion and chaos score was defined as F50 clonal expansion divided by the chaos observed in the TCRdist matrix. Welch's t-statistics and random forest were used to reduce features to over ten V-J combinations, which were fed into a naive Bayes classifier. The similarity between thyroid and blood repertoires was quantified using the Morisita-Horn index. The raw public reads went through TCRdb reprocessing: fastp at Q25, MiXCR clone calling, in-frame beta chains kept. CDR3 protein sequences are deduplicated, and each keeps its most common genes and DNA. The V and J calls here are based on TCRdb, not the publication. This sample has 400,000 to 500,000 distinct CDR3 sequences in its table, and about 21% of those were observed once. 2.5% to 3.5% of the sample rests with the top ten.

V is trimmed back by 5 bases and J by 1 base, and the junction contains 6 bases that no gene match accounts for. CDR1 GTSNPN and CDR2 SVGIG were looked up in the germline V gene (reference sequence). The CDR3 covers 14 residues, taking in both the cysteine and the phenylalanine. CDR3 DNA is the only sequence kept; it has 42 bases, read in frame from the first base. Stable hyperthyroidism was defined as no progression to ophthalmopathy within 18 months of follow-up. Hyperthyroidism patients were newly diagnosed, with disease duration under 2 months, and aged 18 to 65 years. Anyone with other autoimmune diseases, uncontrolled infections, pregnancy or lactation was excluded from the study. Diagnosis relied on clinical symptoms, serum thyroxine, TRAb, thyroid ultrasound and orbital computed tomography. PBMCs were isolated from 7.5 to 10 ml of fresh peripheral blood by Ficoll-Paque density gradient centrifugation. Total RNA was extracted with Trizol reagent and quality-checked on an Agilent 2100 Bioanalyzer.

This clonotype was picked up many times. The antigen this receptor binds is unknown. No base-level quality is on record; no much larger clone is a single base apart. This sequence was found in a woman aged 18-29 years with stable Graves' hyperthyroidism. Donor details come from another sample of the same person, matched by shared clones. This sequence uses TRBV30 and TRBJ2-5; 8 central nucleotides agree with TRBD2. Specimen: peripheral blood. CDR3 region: CAWAISGVQETQYF. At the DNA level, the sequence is TGTGCCTGGGCCATTAGCGGGGTCCAAGAGACCCAGTACTTC.